The 8 T cell receptor beta chains below were found in one sample sequenced in a study of control samples from healthy donors and cancer patients. Profiled with immunoSEQ multiplex PCR; TCRdb holds only in-frame clones, not every one. The data hold 100,000 to 150,000 clones, with more than 80% observed a single time. Sequencing was done on a sample of blood. Every receptor here comes from a man aged 18 to 29 in good health.

The sample holds one count of this clone. The V and J genes are TRBV5-6 and TRBJ1-1; D remains ambiguous. The CDR3 extends over 14 amino acids. CDR1 is SGHDT, CDR2 YYEEEE, per germline. Trimming removed 4 bases at V and 2 bases at J, with 12 bases between. The CDR3 region is CASSGPKLNTEAFF. The CDR3 DNA sequence: TGTGCCAGCAGCGGGCCGAAACTAAACACTGAAGCTTTCTTT.

The rearrangement uses TRBV24-1 and TRBJ2-1, with 7 bases that match TRBD2. CDR3 length equals 14 residues. Germline V gene lookup returns CDR1 KGHDR and CDR2 SFDVKD. J was trimmed by 3 bases and V by 7 bases; bases with no gene match: 5. The CDR3 region has the DNA TGTGCCACCAGGGCTAGCGGTCACTACAATGAGCAGTTCTTC. This translates into CATRASGHYNEQFF.

The V gene is TRBV6-2 or TRBV6-3, the J gene TRBJ2-7; 8 positions match TRBD1. Looked up from germline, CDR1 is MNHEY and CDR2 is SVGEGT. V gave up 8 bases and J gave up 6 bases; unmatched junction bases: 12. The CDR3 is made up of 14 amino acids. The CDR3 region has the DNA TGTGCCAGCCGTTCCCGGACAGGGTTCACCGAGCAGTACGTC. It encodes CASRSRTGFTEQYV.

This clone was detected once. The genes are TRBV10-2 and TRBJ2-5, with 7 nucleotides matching TRBD2. V shed 8 bases and J 3 bases; nucleotides not matched to a gene: 3. CDR1 and CDR2 from the germline V gene are WSHSY and SAAADI. The CDR3 spans 12 residues. The CDR3 DNA reads as TGCGCCAGCGGGGCGGGGGAAGAGACCCAGTACTTC. It yields the protein CASGAGEETQYF.

The V gene is TRBV30, the J gene TRBJ1-2; 11 positions agree with TRBD1. The CDR3 totals 14 residues. Germline CDR1 is GTSNPN and CDR2 is SVGIG (reference sequence). Trimming removed 1 base from V and 7 bases from J; junction bases left unmatched: 5. The CDR3 nucleotides are TGTGCCTGGAGTGGGGACAGGGGGAGGGTTGGCTACACCTTC. Amino acid sequence: CAWSGDRGRVGYTF.

The gene calls are TRBV6-4 and TRBJ2-3; 14 positions match TRBD2. V gave up 2 bases and J gave up 6 bases; unmatched junction bases: 13. Germline CDR1 MRHNA, CDR2 SNTAGT. CDR3 length: 19 residues. The DNA for the CDR3 is TGTGCCAGCAGTGACGGGGGCGCTGGGACTAGCGGGGGATCCGATACGCAGTATTTT. The encoded protein is CASSDGGAGTSGGSDTQYF.

The gene calls are TRBV7-3 and TRBJ2-5; D is unclear. The CDR3 is 14 amino acids. Germline V gene data show CDR1 as SGHTA and CDR2 as FQGTGA. The V gene lost 2 bases and the J gene lost 2 bases, with 9 bases spanning the gap. The CDR3 protein is CASSLGSVQETQYF. CDR3 bases: TGTGCCAGCAGCTTAGGGTCCGTACAAGAGACCCAGTACTTC. Combining the CDR3 with reference TRBV7-3 and TRBJ2-5 gives the whole variable domain GAGVSQTPSNKVTEKGKYVELRCDPISGHTALYWYRQSLGQGPEFLIYFQGTGAADDSGLPNDRFFAVRPEGSVSTLKIQRTERGDSAVYLCASSLGSVQETQYFGPGTRLLVL.

This sequence joins TRBV15 and TRBJ2-1; 7 positions agree with TRBD2. After removal of 7 bases from V and 2 bases from J, the junction contained 8 bases not matched to a gene. Germline CDR1 LNHNV, CDR2 YYDKDF (reference sequence). The CDR3 has 15 amino acids. In nucleotides, the CDR3 is TGTGCCACCATGGGTTGGGGGGGGACCTACAATGAGCAGTTCTTC. It codes for CATMGWGGTYNEQFF.